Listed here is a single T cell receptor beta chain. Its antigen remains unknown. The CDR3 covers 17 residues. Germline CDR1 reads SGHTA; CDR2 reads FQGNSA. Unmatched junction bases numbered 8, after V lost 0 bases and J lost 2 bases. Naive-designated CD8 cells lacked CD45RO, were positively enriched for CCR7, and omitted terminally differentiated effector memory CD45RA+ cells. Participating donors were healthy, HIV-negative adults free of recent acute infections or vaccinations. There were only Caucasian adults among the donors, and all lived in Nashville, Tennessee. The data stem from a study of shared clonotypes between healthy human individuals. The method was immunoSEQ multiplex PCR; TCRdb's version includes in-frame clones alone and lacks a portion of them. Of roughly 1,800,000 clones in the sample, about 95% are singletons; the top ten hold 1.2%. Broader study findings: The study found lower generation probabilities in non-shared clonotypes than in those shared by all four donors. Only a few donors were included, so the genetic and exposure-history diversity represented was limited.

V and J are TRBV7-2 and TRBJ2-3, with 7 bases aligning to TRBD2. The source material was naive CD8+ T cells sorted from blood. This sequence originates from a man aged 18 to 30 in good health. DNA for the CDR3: TGTGCCAGCAGCTTAGCCGAGGCGGGAGCGAACACAGATACGCAGTATTTT. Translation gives CASSLAEAGANTDTQYF. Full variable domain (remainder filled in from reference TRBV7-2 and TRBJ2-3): GAGVSQSPSNKVTEKGKDVELRCDPISGHTALYWYRQSLGQGLEFLIYFQGNSAPDKSGLPSDRFSAERTGGSVSTLTIQRTQQEDSAVYLCASSLAEAGANTDTQYFGPGTRLTVL.